Below are 28 T cell receptor beta chains sequenced from a single sample in a study of T cells after yellow fever vaccination. TCRdb recomputed calls from the 5' RACE reads with MiXCR, one row per CDR3 protein. Here the sample spans just under 600,000 distinct CDR3 sequences, 13% being singletons. The sequenced sample was PBMCs, obtained on the day of the yellow fever booster vaccination. These TCRs come from a man aged 30 to 45 who received the YFV17D yellow fever vaccine.

This clonotype was observed many times. V gene TRBV7-2 combines with J gene TRBJ1-1; TRBD1 agrees at 8 bases. Germline V CDR1 and CDR2: SGHTA, FQGNSA. Trimming removed 1 base from V and 1 base from J; junction bases left unmatched: 2. This CDR3 has 15 amino acids. The CDR3 bases are TGTGCCAGCAGCTTAGTTCAGGGGGCGAACACTGAAGCTTTCTTT. This codes for CASSLVQGANTEAFF.

In its sample, this clonotype was seen many times. This chain joins TRBV10-3 and TRBJ2-4; D not certain. The germline gives CDR1 ENHRY, CDR2 SYGVKD. This CDR3 comprises 14 residues. The V end was cut by 4 bases, the J end by 9 bases, with 16 bases between. The CDR3 here is CAISVGQSTGIQYF. The CDR3 DNA sequence: TGTGCCATCAGTGTAGGCCAGTCGACCGGCATTCAGTACTTC.

The chain links TRBV15 to TRBJ1-1; tentative D call: TRBD1 (5 bases). CDR3 size: 14 residues. V gave up 3 bases and J gave up 7 bases, with 15 bases separating them. Germline loops: CDR1 LNHNV, CDR2 YYDKDF (reference sequence). CDR3 DNA sequence: TGTGCCACCAGCAGGGGTCCATCAAGGGGTGAAGCTTTCTTT. It yields the protein CATSRGPSRGEAFF. Drawing the rest from reference TRBV15 and TRBJ1-1, the complete variable domain is DAMVIQNPRYQVTQFGKPVTLSCSQTLNHNVMYWYQQKSSQAPKLLFHYYDKDFNNEADTPDNFQSRRPNTSFCFLDIRSPGLGDTAMYLCATSRGPSRGEAFFGQGTRLTVV.

The chain couples TRBV23-1 to TRBJ2-5, with 14 bases lining up with TRBD2. Being an ORF, TRBV23-1 has a function that is uncertain. This CDR3 comprises 22 residues. V lost 3 bases, J lost 5 bases, and 23 bases stayed unmatched. The CDR3 spells CASSQKSGTSGSFLGGVETQYF. The CDR3 DNA reads as TGCGCCAGCAGTCAGAAATCCGGGACTAGCGGGAGTTTTTTAGGTGGAGTGGAGACCCAGTACTTC.

This clonotype turned up a few times. The chain is built from TRBV14 and TRBJ2-5; 8 bases fit TRBD1. The CDR3 totals 12 residues. Germline-derived CDR1 and CDR2 are SGHDN and FVKESK. The trim removed 6 bases at V and 7 bases at J, leaving 4 bases unmatched. The CDR3 DNA is TGTGCCAGCAGATTTACAGGGGGGACCCAGTACTTC. It yields the protein CASRFTGGTQYF.

A few counts support this clonotype. The chain uses TRBV13 and TRBJ2-5; possibly TRBD2 for D (6 bases). Trimming shortened V by 4 bases and J by 1 base, and 16 bases separated the two germline ends. This CDR3 contains 16 residues. Looked up from germline, CDR1 is PRHDT and CDR2 is FYEKMQ (reference sequence). The DNA of the CDR3 is TGTGCCAGCAGCTGCGGGCGACTAGAACTCCAAGAGACCCAGTACTTC. Its translation is CASSCGRLELQETQYF.

The rearrangement joins TRBV6-5 to TRBJ1-3; D remains ambiguous. Germline V lookup: CDR1 MNHEY, CDR2 SVGAGI. The CDR3 runs to 14 residues. The ends were cut back, 5 bases at V and 0 bases at J, with 8 bases in the middle. In nucleotides, the CDR3 is TGTGCCAGCAGTCTACAGTCCTCTGGAAACACCATATATTTT. It encodes CASSLQSSGNTIYF.

The V gene is TRBV6-1, the J gene TRBJ2-7, with 8 bases matching TRBD1. V was clipped by 6 bases and J by 7 bases; unmatched bases: 11. The germline gives CDR1 MNHNS, CDR2 SASEGT. The CDR3 sequence is 14 residues long. The CDR3, as DNA: TGTGCCAGCAGACGCCTGGGACAGGACGGTGAGCAGTACTTC. It is translated as CASRRLGQDGEQYF.

The chain links TRBV12-3 or TRBV12-4 to TRBJ1-1; TRBD1 agrees at 9 bases. This CDR3 is built from 14 residues. Trimming cost V 6 bases and J 5 bases; bases outside gene matches: 7. CDR3 sequence (DNA): TGTGCCAGCAGCAGACAGGGGGGTAGGACTGAAGCTTTCTTT. It translates to CASSRQGGRTEAFF.

This clonotype was detected a few times. The J gene is TRBJ2-7, the V gene TRBV20-1; 10 bases align to TRBD2. CDR1 is DFQATT and CDR2 is SNEGSKA in the germline V gene (reference sequence). After removal of 5 bases from V and 7 bases from J, the junction contained 20 bases not matched to a gene. The CDR3 contains 17 residues. CDR3 loop: CSAQSTSGISLTLEQYF. DNA for the CDR3: TGCAGTGCTCAGTCAACTAGCGGGATCTCCCTTACCTTGGAGCAGTACTTC.

This clonotype has just a few counts. The chain carries TRBV12-3 or TRBV12-4 and TRBJ2-2; D unresolved. Trimming pared 4 bases from V and 4 bases from J, leaving 13 bases between. The CDR3 runs 15 residues. The CDR3 coding sequence is TGTGCCAGCAGTTCGTCCCATCTCGGCACCGGGGAGCTGTTTTTT. It is translated as CASSSSHLGTGELFF.

This clonotype has just a few counts. The gene calls are TRBV5-5 and TRBJ1-6; D gene unclear. CDR3 length: 15 residues. Per germline, CDR1 SGHKS and CDR2 YYEKEE (reference sequence). Trimming cost V 2 bases and J 10 bases, with 16 bases left between them. CDR3 residues: CASSLFGNVGSPLHF. The CDR3 bases are TGTGCCAGCAGCTTATTCGGGAACGTGGGATCACCCCTCCACTTT.

In this sample, this clonotype turned up a few times. The chain joins TRBV5-6 to TRBJ2-1; perhaps D is TRBD1 or TRBD2 (5 bases each). V was cut by 6 bases and J by 6 bases, with 13 bases left in between. Germline loops: CDR1 SGHDT, CDR2 YYEEEE. The CDR3 extends over 13 amino acids. DNA for the CDR3: TGTGCCAGCAACCGGATCGGGACCAATGAGCAGTTCTTC. Protein sequence: CASNRIGTNEQFF.

The chain carries TRBV20-1 and TRBJ2-3; TRBD2 aligns across 10 bases. CDR3 length: 18 amino acids. V trimming: 0 bases; J trimming: 1 base; junction bases outside the gene matches: 10. CDR1 and CDR2 (germline): DFQATT, SNEGSKA (reference sequence). The CDR3 bases are TGCAGTGCTAGAGACCCCGGCAGCGGGAGGGGGGGCACAGATACGCAGTATTTT. Translation gives CSARDPGSGRGGTDTQYF.

The CDR3 protein is CASRALRAGGTDTQYF. The CDR3 nucleotides read TGTGCCAGCAGGGCGCTTCGAGCGGGGGGCACAGATACGCAGTATTTT. This chain joins TRBV5-4 and TRBJ2-3, with 8 bases fitting TRBD2. The germline gives CDR1 SGHNT, CDR2 YYREEE (reference sequence). With 5 bases clipped from V and 1 base from J, the junction kept 9 bases outside the gene matches. The CDR3 consists of 16 residues. The whole variable domain, remainder taken from reference TRBV5-4 and TRBJ2-3, is ETGVTQSPTHLIKTRGQQVTLRCSSQSGHNTVSWYQQALGQGPQFIFQYYREEENGRGNFPPRFSGLQFPNYSSELNVNALELDDSALYLCASRALRAGGTDTQYFGPGTRLTVL.

This chain joins TRBV18 and TRBJ2-5; unclear D gene. V dropped 4 bases and J dropped 5 bases, with 17 bases sitting between them. This CDR3 spans 15 amino acids. CDR1 is KGHSH and CDR2 is LQKENI in the germline V gene. CDR3 amino acids: CASSLALGRLETQYF. The CDR3 coding sequence is TGTGCCAGCTCACTCGCCCTGGGTAGACTGGAGACCCAGTACTTC.

This clonotype was seen only a few times. The chain couples TRBV15 to TRBJ1-5; no reliable D call. The germline V gene encodes CDR1 LNHNV and CDR2 YYDKDF (reference sequence). The germline V and J ends were trimmed by 5 bases and 7 bases, with 9 bases remaining between them. CDR3 length equals 12 residues. DNA for the CDR3: TGTGCCACCAGCGACCCCCGCCAGCCCCAGCATTTT. It is translated as CATSDPRQPQHF.

This clonotype has just a few counts. This chain connects TRBV29-1 to TRBJ2-5; 14 bases fit TRBD2. With V trimmed by 6 bases and J by 5 bases, 11 bases remained unmatched. The V gene's germline CDR1 is SQVTM and CDR2 ANQGSEA. The CDR3 extends over 16 amino acids. The CDR3 loop is CSVHPGLAGVLETQYF. The CDR3 nucleotides read TGCAGCGTCCACCCGGGACTAGCGGGAGTCTTGGAGACCCAGTACTTC.

This clonotype showed up many times. V and J are TRBV5-1 and TRBJ1-4; the D gene is possibly TRBD1 (6 bases). From germline, CDR1 is SGHRS and CDR2 YFSETQ. The V end lost 8 bases, the J end lost 8 bases, and 19 bases lay between the germline ends. The CDR3 totals 14 residues. The CDR3 DNA follows: TGCGCCAGAGGGGCGACGGACAGAGGCGAAAAACTGTTTTTT. It translates to CARGATDRGEKLFF.

This clonotype turned up a few times. In nucleotides, the CDR3 is TGTGCCAGTAGTCGTATGACAGATTCCTACGAGCAGTACTTC. Translation gives CASSRMTDSYEQYF. The gene calls are TRBV19 and TRBJ2-7, with D tentatively TRBD1 (5 bases). V lost 5 bases and J lost 1, with 12 bases in between. Germline-derived CDR1 and CDR2 are LNHDA and SQIVND (reference sequence). The CDR3 sequence is 14 residues long.

This clonotype was seen a handful of times. The chain recombines TRBV19 with TRBJ2-3; TRBD1 is a possible D gene (6 bases). This CDR3 has 14 amino acids. The germline gives CDR1 LNHDA, CDR2 SQIVND (reference sequence). The V gene lost 8 bases and the J gene lost 0 bases, with 12 bases spanning the gap. CDR3 DNA: TGTGCCAGTCGCCCAGGGGAGAGCACAGATACGCAGTATTTT. The encoded protein is CASRPGESTDTQYF.

The J gene is TRBJ2-1, the V gene TRBV20-1; 11 bases are shared with TRBD2. With 6 bases clipped from V and 7 bases from J, the junction kept 20 bases outside the gene matches. Germline V gene data show CDR1 as DFQATT and CDR2 as SNEGSKA (reference sequence). The CDR3 spans 18 residues. CDR3 residues: CSAETGLAAYIDQNEQFF. The CDR3 nucleotides read TGCAGTGCGGAAACGGGACTAGCGGCTTATATAGACCAGAATGAGCAGTTCTTC.

The J gene is TRBJ1-5, the V gene TRBV7-8; TRBD1 matches 9 bases. This CDR3 is built from 17 residues. The germline V gene encodes CDR1 SGHVS and CDR2 FQNEAQ. V gave up 4 bases and J gave up 4 bases; unmatched junction bases: 11. In DNA form, the CDR3 reads TGTGCCAGCAGCTGGTCCCGGGGACAGGGAGGGAATCAGCCCCAGCATTTT. Protein sequence: CASSWSRGQGGNQPQHF.

This clonotype was picked up many times. The chain employs TRBV29-1 and TRBJ2-5, with a tentative D call TRBD1 (6 bases). This CDR3 has 12 residues. V dropped 7 bases and J dropped 7 bases, with 16 bases sitting between them. Germline assignment: CDR1 SQVTM and CDR2 ANQGSEA. The CDR3 coding sequence is TGCAGCGCAGACAGGACGGACGGGACCCAGTACTTC. It translates to CSADRTDGTQYF.

V and J are TRBV6-2 or TRBV6-3 and TRBJ2-1, with D possibly being TRBD2 (6 bases). V shed 6 bases and J shed 10 bases, with 19 bases lying between them. Looked up from germline, CDR1 is MNHEY and CDR2 is SVGEGT. This CDR3 has 14 amino acids. The CDR3 loop is CASRVRLDLGEQFF. The CDR3 DNA follows: TGTGCCAGCAGGGTTCGACTAGATCTGGGGGAGCAGTTCTTC.

J is TRBJ1-1 and V is TRBV7-2, with 7 nucleotides matching TRBD1. Per germline, CDR1 SGHTA and CDR2 FQGNSA. The CDR3 consists of 15 residues. The V and J ends lost 1 base and 0 bases, in that order; junction bases with no gene match: 2. CDR3 region: CASSLVRGLNTEAFF. Here the CDR3 DNA reads TGTGCCAGCAGCTTAGTTAGGGGGCTGAACACTGAAGCTTTCTTT.

This chain uses TRBV27 with TRBJ2-7, with 7 bases identical to TRBD2. The germline gives CDR1 MNHEY, CDR2 SMNVEV (reference sequence). This CDR3 contains 14 residues. The J segment lost 7 bases and the V segment lost 8 bases, leaving 14 bases of the junction unmatched. CDR3 protein: CASSTGTQGGEQYF. The CDR3 nucleotides are TGTGCCAGCTCGACCGGGACCCAGGGAGGGGAGCAGTACTTC.

This clonotype was seen repeatedly, ten times or more. This sequence joins TRBV9 and TRBJ2-3; the D gene is possibly TRBD2 (6 bases). The CDR3 loop spans 14 amino acids. CDR1 and CDR2 from the germline V gene are SGDLS and YYNGEE. Trimming stripped 7 bases from V and 0 bases from J, with 12 bases between. Here the CDR3 reads CASSVSGSTDTQYF. CDR3 nucleotides: TGTGCCAGCTCGGTCAGCGGGAGCACAGATACGCAGTATTTT.